This T cell receptor (beta chain) was observed in a study of blood T cell repertoires in COVID-19 (dated by TCRdb to 2020 to 2022). Study-level background: Samples covering the acute and convalescent phases of COVID-19 were provided by collaborators in the United States, Italy and Spain. The material from the prospective study consisted of cDNA or gDNA derived from T cells, B-cell-depleted T cells, or PBMCs. Subjects who had been exposed to COVID-19, were actively infected with it, or had recovered from it provided the deeply sampled blood TCRbeta repertoires that made up the dataset. The repertoires were made available in a free public database intended to serve as a resource for research on the immune response to SARS-CoV-2. Samples came from the ongoing ImmuneRACE study (first 160 participants) plus 1,254 subjects from 6 global collaborators. Sample metadata almost always included a de-identified subject ID, COVID-19 status, age in years and sex. HLA class I and class II types, where available, came from metadata supplied by the sample provider rather than from assay-based typing. The paper's findings and limits, for the study overall: The quantity of clinical and demographic metadata differed by source and by participant and was supplied without curation.

The immunoSEQ Assay, a bias-controlled multiplex PCR, was used to amplify TCRbeta CDR3 regions from genomic DNA. The study's processing was this. Nucleated cell counts per sample were estimated from amplification of reference gene primers within the assay. Sequence reads were collapsed and filtered to measure the absolute abundance of every unique TCRbeta CDR3 rearrangement. For each sample, productive Simpson clonality was calculated by taking the square root of Simpson's diversity index across productive rearrangements. TCRdb mirrors the immuneACCESS table, restricted to in-frame sequences. Some clones are absent from its copies; in checked studies, under half trace to an unresolved V gene, and the reason for the others is unknown. V and J calls and clone size follow that table, whereas D and trimming were derived from the DNA. This sample is represented by 100,000 to 110,000 clones; roughly 84% of them were singletons. The ten largest clones represent roughly 7.3% of the sample.

CDR3 length: 14 amino acids, cysteine to phenylalanine. Only CDR3 DNA is held: 42 bases, read in frame from base 1. Taken from the germline V gene, the CDR1 and CDR2 loops are MNHEY and SVGAGI. The germline V and J ends show losses of 6 bases and 2 bases respectively, and no gene match explains 3 bases of the junction. A word on this clone: The antigen this receptor binds is unknown. The input lacks base qualities; no much larger clone sits a single base away.

Collaborating institutions collected whole blood in K2EDTA tubes following their own protocols. For TCRbeta analysis, collaborator samples were shipped as frozen whole blood, as isolated PBMCs, or as DNA extracted from either sample type. This receptor was taken from a man younger than 40 in a cohort sampled during active COVID-19. The chain was built from TRBV6-5 and TRBJ1-3; 8 bases in the junction line up with TRBD1. The material sequenced was peripheral blood. This receptor carries the CDR3 CASRRTGTGNTIYF. The nucleotides read TGTGCCAGCAGGAGGACAGGGACTGGAAACACCATATATTTT.